This entry describes one T cell receptor beta chain. Its antigen is not known. The sample is drawn from a study of T cells in localized non-small cell lung cancer. Findings of the study overall: Within adjacent lung there appeared a median approximately 62 of the top 100 tumor clones.

This CDR3 contains 15 residues. Trimming took off 7 bases at V and 6 bases at J, with 18 bases between the two ends. Germline V gene data show CDR1 as MNHNS and CDR2 as SASEGT. The protocol was immunoSEQ multiplex PCR, while the TCRdb copy is restricted to in-frame clones and leaves out a portion. Here the sample spans more than 10,000 clones, more than 75% being singletons. The chain links TRBV6-1 to TRBJ2-2; D ambiguous. The origin of this receptor is a male donor aged 60 or older with stage III lung adenocarcinoma. Sequences were derived from peripheral blood, sampled before any cancer treatment. The CDR3 sequence: CASTEGSQPPGELFF. CDR3 coding DNA: TGTGCCAGCACCGAAGGCAGCCAACCACCCGGGGAGCTGTTTTTT.